This TCR beta chain is from a study of T cell clonality in common variable immunodeficiency. The sample holds many counts of this clone. The sequenced fragment ends 3 residues before the CDR3 boundary, so the rest is inferred from the germline J gene. The CDR3 is 13 amino acids. The germline gives CDR1 MNHNS, CDR2 SASEGT. Trimming stripped 3 bases from V and 8 bases from J, with 11 bases between. Assay: immunoSEQ multiplex PCR; the TCRdb copy retains only in-frame clones and omits some. This record lists about 39,000 clones, none seen once only, and the top ten clones contain over 1.1%. Source material: peripheral blood mononuclear cells. This receptor was taken from a person between 18 and 70 years old in good health. The J gene is TRBJ2-4, the V gene TRBV6-1; tentative D call: TRBD1 (7 bases). CDR3: CASSDRGVDIQYF. The CDR3 bases that were read are TGTGCCAGCAGTGACAGGGGGGTGGACATT.